One and the same sample provided the 24 T cell receptor beta chains below, sequenced in a study of cytomegalovirus exposure and HLA in healthy donors. The PCR made use of 60 Vbeta and 13 Jbeta primers. The table came from immunoSEQ multiplex PCR; TCRdb's copy has only in-frame clones and leaves some out. Here the sample spans around 40,000 clones, around 90% being singletons. Sequenced sample: PBMCs. The source of these receptors is a woman aged 40 to 50 in good health and CMV-seropositive.

This clone was seen a few times. The genes are TRBV6-1 and TRBJ2-7; tentative D call: TRBD1 (6 bases). CDR1 and CDR2 from the germline V gene are MNHNS and SASEGT. V lost 1 base and J lost 0, with 10 bases in between. The CDR3 consists of 15 residues. The CDR3 nucleotides read TGTGCCAGCAGTGAAGGACAGGTGTCCTCCTACGAGCAGTACTTC. This sequence encodes CASSEGQVSSYEQYF.

This clone came up a few times. The chain couples TRBV10-3 to TRBJ1-3; 7 nucleotides line up with TRBD1. V was clipped by 10 bases and J by 9 bases; unmatched bases: 12. Germline V gene sequence: CDR1 ENHRY, CDR2 SYGVKD. The CDR3 is 13 residues long. CDR3 bases: TGTGCCAGCAGCTCCGGGACAGAGACCACCATATATTTT. It is translated as CASSSGTETTIYF.

V gene TRBV11-2 combines with J gene TRBJ2-3; 9 bases match TRBD2. The CDR3 length is 14 residues. CDR1 is SGHAT and CDR2 is FQNNGV in the germline V gene. V lost 8 bases, J lost 2 bases, and 5 bases stayed unmatched. DNA for the CDR3: TGTGCCAGCGGGGGGACTAGCCCCACAGATACGCAGTATTTT. Its protein is CASGGTSPTDTQYF.

Only one count was recorded for this clone. J is TRBJ1-3 and V is TRBV9, with D possibly matching TRBD1 (5 bases). The germline gives CDR1 SGDLS, CDR2 YYNGEE. Trimming removed 3 bases from V and 0 bases from J, with 13 bases in between. The length of the CDR3 is 16 residues. This CDR3 is CASSGGAPSSGNTIYF. As DNA, the CDR3 is TGTGCCAGCAGCGGCGGGGCTCCAAGCTCTGGAAACACCATATATTTT.

The chain recombines TRBV4-1 with TRBJ1-2, with no clear D. From germline, CDR1 is MGHRA and CDR2 YSYEKL. The CDR3 totals 16 residues. V dropped 0 bases and J dropped 3 bases, with 14 bases sitting between them. The CDR3 sequence: CASSQEAKDNYYGYTF. The CDR3, as DNA: TGCGCCAGCAGCCAAGAGGCCAAAGACAATTACTATGGCTACACCTTC.

J is TRBJ2-1 and V is TRBV5-6; 8 bases align to TRBD1. Germline V gene data show CDR1 as SGHDT and CDR2 as YYEEEE. Trimming at V came to 4 bases and at J to 4 bases, leaving 10 bases not matched to a gene. This CDR3 has 16 amino acids. DNA of the CDR3: TGTGCCAGCAGCCCACGACAGGGGTCGGGGTACAATGAGCAGTTCTTC. It translates to CASSPRQGSGYNEQFF.

A single count supports this clone. V and J are TRBV4-1 and TRBJ2-1, with D tentatively TRBD1 (5 bases). Trimming left V 3 bases short and J 3 bases short, with 9 bases between. This CDR3 comprises 14 residues. Germline CDR1 and CDR2: MGHRA and YSYEKL. As DNA, the CDR3 is TGCGCCAGCAGCCAGGAACAGGACTACAATGAGCAGTTCTTC. Its protein is CASSQEQDYNEQFF.

V usage is TRBV20-1 and J usage is TRBJ1-1; the D gene is possibly TRBD1 (5 bases). Trimming shortened V by 7 bases and J by 1 base, and 7 bases separated the two germline ends. The germline V gene encodes CDR1 DFQATT and CDR2 SNEGSKA (reference sequence). This CDR3 is 11 amino acids long. Here the CDR3 reads CSVGGNTEAFF. In nucleotides, the CDR3 is TGCAGTGTGGGGGGGAACACTGAAGCTTTCTTT.

This sequence joins TRBV18 and TRBJ2-7, with a tentative D call TRBD1 (5 bases). CDR1 KGHSH and CDR2 LQKENI come from the germline V gene. The CDR3 loop spans 12 amino acids. V was trimmed by 6 bases and J by 7 bases, leaving 13 bases between them. The CDR3 coding sequence is TGTGCCAGCTCTGTCGACAGACTGGAGCAGTACTTC. It specifies CASSVDRLEQYF. Looking up the rest from reference TRBV18 and TRBJ2-7 gives the full variable domain: NAGVMQNPRHLVRRRGQEARLRCSPMKGHSHVYWYRQLPEEGLKFMVYLQKENIIDESGMPKERFSAEFPKEGPSILRIQQVVRGDSAAYFCASSVDRLEQYFGPGTRLTVT.

The rearrangement links TRBV27 to TRBJ1-6; 8 bases fit TRBD1. The CDR3 is made up of 16 amino acids. Germline V gene data show CDR1 as MNHEY and CDR2 as SMNVEV (reference sequence). Trimming at V came to 6 bases and at J to 0 bases, leaving 4 bases not matched to a gene. The CDR3 bases are TGTGCCAGCAGCTCACAGGGGGTCTCCTATAATTCACCCCTCCACTTT. Protein product: CASSSQGVSYNSPLHF.

The rearrangement links TRBV6-4 to TRBJ2-1; 8 bases fit TRBD2. V lost 0 bases to trimming and J lost 7 bases; unmatched junction nucleotides: 8. The CDR3 has 16 residues. Germline lookup yields CDR1 MRHNA and CDR2 SNTAGT. As DNA, the CDR3 is TGTGCCAGCAGTGACTCGAGAAGCGGGAGAAAGAATGAGCAGTTCTTC. Translated, it gives CASSDSRSGRKNEQFF.

V gene TRBV2 combines with J gene TRBJ2-4; TRBD1 matches at 12 bases. The CDR3 covers 18 residues. Germline V gene data show CDR1 as SNHLY and CDR2 as FYNNEI. Trimming cost V 6 bases and J 0 bases; bases outside gene matches: 9. The chain's CDR3 is CASSGTGGIPIAKNIQYF. CDR3 coding DNA: TGTGCCAGCAGCGGGACAGGGGGCATACCAATAGCCAAAAACATTCAGTACTTC.

DNA for the CDR3: TGTGCCAGCAGGGGGGACAGTCCGGGTGGAAACACCATATATTTT. Translating gives CASRGDSPGGNTIYF. V gene TRBV25-1 combines with J gene TRBJ1-3; 7 bases align to TRBD1. Germline CDR1 MGHDK, CDR2 SYGVNS. The junction had 8 bases not matched to a gene; V was cut back by 6 bases and J by 3 bases. The CDR3 loop spans 15 amino acids.

V gene TRBV19 combines with J gene TRBJ2-1; possible D gene TRBD2, 5 bases. Germline CDR1 reads LNHDA; CDR2 reads SQIVND (reference sequence). The CDR3 runs to 15 residues. V was clipped by 5 bases and J by 0 bases, with 11 bases between them. The CDR3 DNA reads TGTGCCAGTAGTGCGAGCGGTAGCTCCTACAATGAGCAGTTCTTC. It is translated as CASSASGSSYNEQFF.

This chain links TRBV7-9 with TRBJ1-1; D is possibly TRBD1 (5 bases). From germline, CDR1 is SEHNR and CDR2 FQNEAQ (reference sequence). Trimming cost V 0 bases and J 10 bases, with 12 bases left between them. The length of the CDR3 is 13 residues. CDR3 sequence (DNA): TGTGCCAGCAGCTTAGCGGGAAACACAGGAGCTTTCTTT. Its protein product is CASSLAGNTGAFF.

This clone was recorded once. This chain joins TRBV6-5 and TRBJ1-2, with TRBD1 identical over 8 bases. J was trimmed by 8 bases and V by 4 bases; bases with no gene match: 6. Germline loops: CDR1 MNHEY, CDR2 SVGAGI. This CDR3 region has 13 residues. The CDR3: CASSFPTGAGYTF. Written as DNA, the CDR3 is TGTGCCAGCAGTTTCCCGACAGGGGCCGGCTACACCTTC.

This chain links TRBV28 with TRBJ1-5, with D perhaps TRBD1 (5 bases). Germline CDR1 and CDR2: MDHEN and SYDVKM. There are 16 residues in the CDR3. Trimming shortened V by 5 bases and J by 0 bases, and 14 bases separated the two germline ends. CDR3: CASSSSWGASNQPQHF. In DNA form, the CDR3 reads TGTGCCAGCAGTAGTAGCTGGGGCGCTAGCAATCAGCCCCAGCATTTT.

The genes are TRBV14 and TRBJ2-1, with TRBD1 matching over 7 bases. Germline CDR1 and CDR2: SGHDN and FVKESK. J was trimmed by 12 bases and V by 4 bases; bases with no gene match: 6. The CDR3 consists of 12 residues. This CDR3 reads CASSPDRVRQFF. The CDR3 DNA is TGTGCCAGCAGCCCCGACAGGGTTCGGCAGTTCTTC. The whole variable domain, filled in from reference TRBV14 and TRBJ2-1, reads EAGVTQFPSHSVIEKGQTVTLRCDPISGHDNLYWYRRVMGKEIKFLLHFVKESKQDESGMPNNRFLAERTGGTYSTLKVQPAELEDSGVYFCASSPDRVRQFFGPGTRLTVL.

This clone was recorded a few times. V usage is TRBV25-1 and J usage is TRBJ2-1, with 11 bases aligning to TRBD2. CDR1 and CDR2 (germline): MGHDK, SYGVNS. V trimming: 4 bases; J trimming: 6 bases; junction bases outside the gene matches: 5. This CDR3 is built from 15 residues. The CDR3 DNA is TGTGCCAGCAGTGGACTAGCGGGATTGGCCAATGAGCAGTTCTTC. Amino acid sequence: CASSGLAGLANEQFF.

This chain uses TRBV5-6 with TRBJ1-3; TRBD1 matches at 7 bases. V was pared by 6 bases and J by 1 base, with 7 bases of the junction left unmatched. The CDR3 sequence is 15 residues long. Germline-derived CDR1 and CDR2 are SGHDT and YYEEEE. The CDR3 protein is CASTRQGVSGNTIYF. The CDR3 DNA sequence: TGTGCCAGCACCCGTCAGGGGGTATCTGGAAACACCATATATTTT. Variable domain in full (rest from reference TRBV5-6 and TRBJ1-3): DAGVTQSPTHLIKTRGQQVTLRCSPKSGHDTVSWYQQALGQGPQFIFQYYEEEERQRGNFPDRFSGHQFPNYSSELNVNALLLGDSALYLCASTRQGVSGNTIYFGEGSWLTVV.

The CDR3 loop reads CASSLGGGPSSNEQFF. The CDR3 nucleotides are TGTGCCAGCAGCTTGGGAGGCGGGCCCTCTTCCAATGAGCAGTTCTTC. The genes are TRBV5-8 and TRBJ2-1; D perhaps matches TRBD2 (5 bases). The germline V and J ends were trimmed by 0 bases and 6 bases, with 16 bases remaining between them. The CDR3 loop spans 16 amino acids. Per germline, CDR1 SGHTS and CDR2 YDEGEE.

This clone was seen a few times. The CDR3 region is CASTRLTDTQYF. The CDR3 bases are TGTGCCAGCACCCGACTGACAGATACGCAGTATTTT. The chain recombines TRBV2 with TRBJ2-3; D is uncertain. With 7 bases removed from V and 3 bases from J, the gap between germline ends came to 8 bases. The CDR3 has 12 amino acids. CDR1 and CDR2 (germline): SNHLY, FYNNEI.

The rearrangement joins TRBV14 to TRBJ2-1, with 7 nucleotides matching TRBD1. Per the germline V gene, CDR1 is SGHDN and CDR2 is FVKESK. The CDR3 runs to 17 residues. Unmatched junction bases numbered 13, after V lost 2 bases and J lost 6 bases. DNA for the CDR3: TGTGCCAGCAGCCAACTAGGGACAGCCCTAAACGGCAATGAGCAGTTCTTC. Amino acid sequence: CASSQLGTALNGNEQFF.

The rearrangement uses TRBV5-1 and TRBJ2-3; D may be TRBD2 (7 bases). From germline, CDR1 is SGHRS and CDR2 YFSETQ. Trimming shortened V by 6 bases and J by 6 bases, and 17 bases separated the two germline ends. The CDR3 spans 14 residues. CDR3 sequence (DNA): TGCGCCAGCATCAAGGGGGGGGCGAGGGATACGCAGTATTTT. Translating it yields CASIKGGARDTQYF.